The 28 T cell receptor beta chains presented below share a single source sample, sequenced in a study of cytomegalovirus exposure and HLA in healthy donors. It was with 60 Vbeta and 13 Jbeta primers that the PCR ran. Sequenced by immunoSEQ multiplex PCR; TCRdb stores in-frame clones only, minus some. This table holds approximately 89,000 clones, less than 70% found once. Sample: PBMCs. Receptors originate from a female donor in good health and CMV-seronegative.

The chain carries TRBV7-2 and TRBJ1-2; D perhaps matches TRBD1 (5 bases). V lost 8 bases and J 0 bases, leaving 7 bases between the germline ends. The CDR3 totals 12 residues. Per the germline V gene, CDR1 is SGHTA and CDR2 is FQGNSA. CDR3 sequence reads: CASQGTNYGYTF. The CDR3 nucleotides read TGTGCCAGCCAGGGAACTAACTATGGCTACACCTTC.

V usage is TRBV27 and J usage is TRBJ2-7; D may be TRBD1 (6 bases). CDR3 length: 16 amino acids. Germline V gene sequence: CDR1 MNHEY, CDR2 SMNVEV (reference sequence). The V end was cut by 1 base, the J end by 3 bases, with 16 bases between. The CDR3 DNA is TGTGCCAGCAGTTTATTTGGGACACTTGACCACTACGAGCAGTACTTC. Its translation: CASSLFGTLDHYEQYF.

The J gene is TRBJ2-3, the V gene TRBV9, with 12 bases lining up with TRBD2. V was pared by 3 bases and J by 2 bases, with 4 bases of the junction left unmatched. The CDR3 totals 16 residues. Per the germline V gene, CDR1 is SGDLS and CDR2 is YYNGEE. The CDR3 spells CASSGTSGRFTDTQYF. As DNA, the CDR3 is TGTGCCAGCAGCGGAACTAGCGGGAGGTTCACAGATACGCAGTATTTT.

The chain links TRBV5-1 to TRBJ2-3; 8 bases are shared with TRBD2. This CDR3 has 15 amino acids. V lost 2 bases, J lost 4 bases, and 6 bases stayed unmatched. Germline values: CDR1 SGHRS, CDR2 YFSETQ. For the CDR3, the DNA is TGCGCCAGCAGCTTTATCGGGGGGGCGTCAGATACGCAGTATTTT. Protein sequence: CASSFIGGASDTQYF.

The chain employs TRBV6-5 and TRBJ1-4, with 7 nucleotides matching TRBD1. With 7 bases clipped from V and 4 bases from J, the junction kept 9 bases outside the gene matches. Germline CDR1 is MNHEY and CDR2 is SVGAGI. The CDR3 is made up of 15 amino acids. CDR3 loop: CASTGGSPYNEKLFF. CDR3 nucleotides: TGTGCCAGCACAGGGGGGTCGCCTTATAATGAAAAACTGTTTTTT.

This chain connects TRBV6-1 to TRBJ2-3, with 9 bases identical to TRBD2. Per the germline V gene, CDR1 is MNHNS and CDR2 is SASEGT. V lost 3 bases, J lost 3 bases, and 10 bases stayed unmatched. The CDR3 is made up of 17 amino acids. CDR3 amino acids: CASSDLQREVLTDTQYF. Written as DNA, the CDR3 is TGTGCCAGCAGTGACCTCCAGCGGGAGGTTCTTACAGATACGCAGTATTTT.

The chain has TRBV7-3 and TRBJ2-2, with 8 bases identical to TRBD2. The CDR3 runs to 16 residues. Germline V gene data show CDR1 as SGHTA and CDR2 as FQGTGA. V gave up 0 bases and J gave up 4 bases; unmatched junction bases: 4. The DNA of the CDR3 is TGTGCCAGCAGCTTAACGGCGGGAGGTGGCACCGGGGAGCTGTTTTTT. Translation: CASSLTAGGGTGELFF.

The chain combines TRBV10-1 with TRBJ2-3, with a weak D call TRBD1 (6 bases). The V gene lost 3 bases and the J gene lost 14 bases, with 12 bases spanning the gap. Germline V lookup: CDR1 WNHNN, CDR2 SYGVQD (reference sequence). The CDR3 is 11 residues long. The CDR3 reads CASSEGGPVYF. In nucleotides, the CDR3 is TGCGCCAGCAGTGAAGGGGGTCCCGTGTATTTT.

The chain is built from TRBV2 and TRBJ2-3; D possibly corresponds to TRBD1 (5 bases). Germline CDR1 SNHLY, CDR2 FYNNEI. V was cut by 7 bases and J by 4 bases, with 18 bases left in between. This CDR3 is 15 amino acids long. In DNA, the CDR3 is TGTGCCAGCACCGCTAAGGTGGGGCAGTCAGATACGCAGTATTTT. This codes for CASTAKVGQSDTQYF. The complete variable domain, with remaining parts taken from reference TRBV2 and TRBJ2-3, reads EPEVTQTPSHQVTQMGQEVILRCVPISNHLYFYWYRQILGQKVEFLVSFYNNEISEKSEIFDDQFSVERPDGSNFTLKIRSTKLEDSAMYFCASTAKVGQSDTQYFGPGTRLTVL.

This chain joins TRBV7-9 and TRBJ1-1; D may be TRBD1 (6 bases). The germline V and J ends were trimmed by 5 bases and 1 base, with 14 bases remaining between them. CDR3 length equals 15 residues. Per the germline V gene, CDR1 is SEHNR and CDR2 is FQNEAQ (reference sequence). This CDR3 reads CASSPLDSSNTEAFF. The CDR3 region has the DNA TGTGCCAGCAGCCCCCTGGACAGTTCGAACACTGAAGCTTTCTTT.

The chain has TRBV7-2 and TRBJ1-2; D not certain. V was clipped by 5 bases and J by 8 bases, with 9 bases between them. Looked up from germline, CDR1 is SGHTA and CDR2 is FQGNSA. The CDR3 contains 11 residues. CDR3 protein: CASSPLEGYTF. As DNA, the CDR3 is TGTGCCAGCAGCCCCCTTGAGGGCTACACCTTC.

The chain combines TRBV6-1 with TRBJ2-7; no firm D call. The CDR3 loop spans 12 amino acids. CDR1 and CDR2 (germline): MNHNS, SASEGT. With 6 bases removed from V and 3 bases from J, the gap between germline ends came to 9 bases. The CDR3 region has the DNA TGTGCCAGCAGCCCCTTCCTCTACGAGCAGTACTTC. It specifies CASSPFLYEQYF.

V gene TRBV23-1 combines with J gene TRBJ1-1; D is unresolved. TRBV23-1 is an ORF, with its function uncertain. V was pared by 7 bases and J by 3 bases, with 12 bases between. The CDR3 covers 13 residues. In nucleotides, the CDR3 is TGCGCCAGCAATGGGGAGGGTGACACTGAAGCTTTCTTT. Its translation is CASNGEGDTEAFF.

The chain recombines TRBV11-2 with TRBJ2-1, with TRBD2 matching 9 bases. V lost 1 base and J lost 1; bases outside the gene matches: 5. CDR3 size: 17 residues. The germline V gene encodes CDR1 SGHAT and CDR2 FQNNGV. CDR3 region: CASSLGVSGGSYNEQFF. In DNA, the CDR3 is TGTGCCAGCAGCTTAGGGGTTAGCGGGGGTTCCTACAATGAGCAGTTCTTC.

The chain employs TRBV28 and TRBJ1-5; D is uncertain. Germline values: CDR1 MDHEN, CDR2 SYDVKM. Trimming took 8 bases from V and 2 from J, leaving 16 bases between them. This CDR3 spans 15 amino acids. This CDR3 is CASLGRAEGNQPQHF. The CDR3 region has the DNA TGTGCCAGCCTGGGGAGGGCTGAGGGCAATCAGCCCCAGCATTTT.

The J gene is TRBJ2-4, the V gene TRBV14; possible D gene TRBD2, 5 bases. CDR1 is SGHDN and CDR2 is FVKESK in the germline V gene. The CDR3 runs to 13 residues. Trimming removed 4 bases from V and 9 bases from J, with 13 bases in between. CDR3 nucleotides: TGTGCCAGCAGCCTGACGTCCGGAGGCATTCAGTACTTC. This encodes CASSLTSGGIQYF.

The V call is TRBV30, the J call TRBJ1-5; 8 bases agree with TRBD1. This CDR3 is 13 amino acids long. From germline, CDR1 is GTSNPN and CDR2 SVGIG (reference sequence). Losses at the gene ends were 1 base for V and 7 bases for J; bases not matched to a gene: 3. The CDR3 DNA follows: TGTGCCTGGAGTGCCGACAGGGGACAGCCCCAGCATTTT. Its protein is CAWSADRGQPQHF.

V gene TRBV6-5 combines with J gene TRBJ2-5; 7 bases agree with TRBD2. CDR1 is MNHEY and CDR2 is SVGAGI in the germline V gene. V lost 0 bases, J lost 11 bases, and 6 bases stayed unmatched. The CDR3 is 13 residues long. CDR3 in DNA: TGTGCCAGCAGTTACTCACTAGCGCGGGAGCAGTACTTC. Translated, it gives CASSYSLAREQYF.

This CDR3 is CASIQGASWNTEAFF. DNA of the CDR3: TGTGCCAGTATTCAGGGGGCTAGTTGGAACACTGAAGCTTTCTTT. This chain joins TRBV19 and TRBJ1-1; TRBD1 matches at 8 bases. The V gene's germline CDR1 is LNHDA and CDR2 SQIVND (reference sequence). V lost 7 bases and J lost 1; bases outside the gene matches: 8. CDR3 length: 15 amino acids. Looking up the rest from reference TRBV19 and TRBJ1-1 gives the full variable domain: DGGITQSPKYLFRKEGQNVTLSCEQNLNHDAMYWYRQDPGQGLRLIYYSQIVNDFQKGDIAEGYSVSREKKESFPLTVTSAQKNPTAFYLCASIQGASWNTEAFFGQGTRLTVV.

In its sample, this clone ranks as medium-sized. The V call is TRBV2, the J call TRBJ2-6; 10 positions match TRBD1. Germline trimming cut 11 bases from V and 0 bases from J; bases unmatched to any gene: 4. CDR1 and CDR2 from the germline V gene are SNHLY and FYNNEI. CDR3 length equals 15 residues. CDR3 residues: CAFGQGGSGANVLTF. The CDR3 region has the DNA TGTGCCTTTGGACAGGGGGGCTCTGGGGCCAACGTCCTGACTTTC.

The rearrangement links TRBV5-4 to TRBJ2-1; possible D gene TRBD2, 6 bases. CDR3 length equals 16 residues. The V gene's germline CDR1 is SGHNT and CDR2 YYREEE (reference sequence). V lost 3 bases and J lost 2, with 15 bases in between. The CDR3 reads CASSSERLDPYNEQFF. CDR3 DNA: TGTGCCAGCAGCTCAGAAAGACTAGACCCCTACAATGAGCAGTTCTTC.

The chain links TRBV5-4 to TRBJ1-1, with D unclear. CDR3 size: 18 residues. Trimming took off 2 bases at V and 0 bases at J, with 20 bases between the two ends. Germline V gene sequence: CDR1 SGHNT, CDR2 YYREEE (reference sequence). CDR3 protein: CASSLSASLRIMNTEAFF. The CDR3 bases are TGTGCCAGCAGCTTATCCGCCTCCCTGCGGATAATGAACACTGAAGCTTTCTTT.

The J gene is TRBJ2-1, the V gene TRBV30; possibly TRBD1 for D (5 bases). The V end lost 0 bases, the J end lost 6 bases, and 15 bases lay between the germline ends. CDR1 and CDR2 (germline): GTSNPN, SVGIG (reference sequence). CDR3 length: 15 amino acids. The DNA of the CDR3 is TGTGCCTGGAGTGTAGGGCAGGGAAGGATCAATGAGCAGTTCTTC. Protein sequence: CAWSVGQGRINEQFF.

The V call is TRBV5-6, the J call TRBJ2-1, with TRBD2 matching 9 bases. The CDR3 spans 16 residues. Trimming removed 0 bases from V and 5 bases from J; junction bases left unmatched: 6. Germline V gene data show CDR1 as SGHDT and CDR2 as YYEEEE. CDR3 loop: CASSLGLAGVHNEQFF. DNA of the CDR3: TGTGCCAGCAGCTTGGGGTTAGCGGGAGTCCACAATGAGCAGTTCTTC.

The rearrangement uses TRBV9 and TRBJ1-2; TRBD1 matches at 8 bases. From germline, CDR1 is SGDLS and CDR2 YYNGEE. V trimming: 3 bases; J trimming: 6 bases; junction bases outside the gene matches: 10. The CDR3 spans 15 residues. Here the CDR3 DNA reads TGTGCCAGCAGCGGAAGCCGACAGGGGCTGCATGGCTACACCTTC. It specifies CASSGSRQGLHGYTF.

This clone has more than one count but fewer than ten. The chain has TRBV27 and TRBJ1-4; D is perhaps TRBD1 (5 bases). V gave up 7 bases and J gave up 4 bases, with 19 bases separating them. The V gene's germline CDR1 is MNHEY and CDR2 SMNVEV (reference sequence). The CDR3 is 16 residues long. The CDR3 sequence is CASKPSSGTNNEKLFF. The CDR3 DNA sequence: TGTGCCAGCAAGCCCTCCTCAGGGACTAATAATGAAAAACTGTTTTTT.

This chain uses TRBV7-2 with TRBJ1-2; maybe TRBD1 (5 bases). The CDR3 runs to 17 residues. V lost 0 bases and J 0 bases, leaving 14 bases between the germline ends. Germline assignment: CDR1 SGHTA and CDR2 FQGNSA. CDR3 DNA: TGTGCCAGCAGCTTAGCTGGGCAGGGTTCCTCTAACTATGGCTACACCTTC. Its protein product is CASSLAGQGSSNYGYTF.

As regards this clone: Compared with germline, one end of the junction differs, possibly owing to a read error. The chain is built from TRBV7-7 and TRBJ2-1; a possible D gene is TRBD2 (5 bases). The CDR3 extends over 13 amino acids. Per the germline V gene, CDR1 is SSHAT and CDR2 is FNYEAQ (reference sequence). The CDR3 sequence: CASSRSRGDEQFF. CDR3 bases: TGTGCTAGCAGCCGGTCCCGGGGAGATGAGCAGTTCTTC. Full variable domain (remainder filled in from reference TRBV7-7 and TRBJ2-1): GAGVSQSPRYKVTKRGQDVTLRCDPISSHATLYWYQQALGQGPEFLTYFNYEAQPDKSGLPSDRFSAERPEGSISTLTIQRTEQRDSAMYRCASSRSRGDEQFFGPGTRLTVL.